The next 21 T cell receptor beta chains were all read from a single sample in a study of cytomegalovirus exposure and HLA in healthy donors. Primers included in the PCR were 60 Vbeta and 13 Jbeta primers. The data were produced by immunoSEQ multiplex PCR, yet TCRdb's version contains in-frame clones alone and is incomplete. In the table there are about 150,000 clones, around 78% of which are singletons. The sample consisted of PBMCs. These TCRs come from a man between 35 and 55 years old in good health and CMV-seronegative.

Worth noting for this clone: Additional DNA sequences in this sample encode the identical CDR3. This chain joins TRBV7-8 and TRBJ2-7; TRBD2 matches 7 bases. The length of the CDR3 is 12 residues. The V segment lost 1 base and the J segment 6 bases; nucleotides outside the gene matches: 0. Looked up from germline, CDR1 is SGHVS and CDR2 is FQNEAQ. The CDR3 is CASSLGGGEQYF. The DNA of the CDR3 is TGTGCCAGCAGCTTAGGGGGGGGCGAGCAGTACTTC.

As DNA, the CDR3 is TGTGCCAGTAGTCCAAGCCGCCAGGTTAATGAAAAACTGTTTTTT. Translating it yields CASSPSRQVNEKLFF. This sequence joins TRBV19 and TRBJ1-4; D is ambiguous. V was clipped by 5 bases and J by 4 bases, with 14 bases between them. The V gene's germline CDR1 is LNHDA and CDR2 SQIVND (reference sequence). The CDR3 covers 15 residues. The whole variable domain, remainder taken from reference TRBV19 and TRBJ1-4, is DGGITQSPKYLFRKEGQNVTLSCEQNLNHDAMYWYRQDPGQGLRLIYYSQIVNDFQKGDIAEGYSVSREKKESFPLTVTSAQKNPTAFYLCASSPSRQVNEKLFFGSGTQLSVL.

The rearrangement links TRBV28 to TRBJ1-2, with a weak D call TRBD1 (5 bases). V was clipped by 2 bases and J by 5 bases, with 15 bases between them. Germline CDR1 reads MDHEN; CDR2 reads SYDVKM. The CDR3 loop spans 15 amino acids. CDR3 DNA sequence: TGTGCCAGCAGTTTAAGGTCCAGGGTGGTTTATGGCTACACCTTC. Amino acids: CASSLRSRVVYGYTF.

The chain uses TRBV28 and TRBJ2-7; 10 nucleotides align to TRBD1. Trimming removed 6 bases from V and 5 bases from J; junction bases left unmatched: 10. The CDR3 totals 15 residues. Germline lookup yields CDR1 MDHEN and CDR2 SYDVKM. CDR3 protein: CASSPGQGERHEQYF. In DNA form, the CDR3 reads TGTGCCAGCAGCCCCGGACAGGGGGAACGCCACGAGCAGTACTTC.

The CDR3 protein is CASSLQGALSGANVLTF. CDR3 in DNA: TGCGCCAGCAGCTTACAGGGGGCTCTCTCTGGGGCCAACGTCCTGACTTTC. J is TRBJ2-6 and V is TRBV5-1, with TRBD1 matching 9 bases. Unmatched junction bases numbered 3, after V lost 2 bases and J lost 0 bases. The CDR3 runs 17 residues. Germline loops: CDR1 SGHRS, CDR2 YFSETQ.

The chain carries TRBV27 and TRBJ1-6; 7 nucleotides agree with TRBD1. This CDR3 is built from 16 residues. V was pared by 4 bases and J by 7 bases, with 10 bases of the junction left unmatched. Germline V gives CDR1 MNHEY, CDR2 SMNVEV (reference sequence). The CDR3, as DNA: TGTGCCAGCAGTTCCCGTCGACAGGGTGGGAATTCACCCCTCCACTTT. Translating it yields CASSSRRQGGNSPLHF.

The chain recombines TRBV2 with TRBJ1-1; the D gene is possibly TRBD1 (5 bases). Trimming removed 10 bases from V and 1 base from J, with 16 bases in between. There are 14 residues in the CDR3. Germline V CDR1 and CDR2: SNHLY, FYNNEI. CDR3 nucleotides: TGTGCCACCAGGGACGGGATCCAGAACACTGAAGCTTTCTTT. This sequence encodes CATRDGIQNTEAFF.

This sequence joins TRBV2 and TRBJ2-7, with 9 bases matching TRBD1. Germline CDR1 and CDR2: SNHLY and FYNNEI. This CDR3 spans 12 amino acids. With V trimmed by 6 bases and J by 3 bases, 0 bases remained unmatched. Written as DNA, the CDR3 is TGTGCCAGCAGGGGACAGGGCTACGAGCAGTACTTC. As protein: CASRGQGYEQYF. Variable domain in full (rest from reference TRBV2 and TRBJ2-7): EPEVTQTPSHQVTQMGQEVILRCVPISNHLYFYWYRQILGQKVEFLVSFYNNEISEKSEIFDDQFSVERPDGSNFTLKIRSTKLEDSAMYFCASRGQGYEQYFGPGTRLTVT.

The CDR3 here is CASSVTGLNQPQHF. In nucleotides, the CDR3 is TGTGCCAGCAGTGTGACAGGGCTCAATCAGCCCCAGCATTTT. V is TRBV27 and J is TRBJ1-5; 7 bases agree with TRBD1. V shed 5 bases, J shed 3 bases, and the junction held 4 bases outside the gene matches. Germline V gives CDR1 MNHEY, CDR2 SMNVEV (reference sequence). The CDR3 has 14 amino acids.

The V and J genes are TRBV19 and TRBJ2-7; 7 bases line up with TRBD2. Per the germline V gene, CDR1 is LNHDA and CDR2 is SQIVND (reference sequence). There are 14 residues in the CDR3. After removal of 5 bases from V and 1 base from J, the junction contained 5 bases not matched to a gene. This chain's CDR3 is CASSPRGKSYEQYF. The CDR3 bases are TGTGCCAGTAGTCCGCGGGGGAAGTCCTACGAGCAGTACTTC.

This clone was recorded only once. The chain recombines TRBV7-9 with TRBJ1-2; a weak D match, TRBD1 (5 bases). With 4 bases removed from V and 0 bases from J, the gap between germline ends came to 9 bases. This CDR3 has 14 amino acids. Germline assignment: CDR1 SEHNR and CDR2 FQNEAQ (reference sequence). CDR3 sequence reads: CASSSGTSNYGYTF. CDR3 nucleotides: TGTGCCAGCAGCTCGGGGACTTCTAACTATGGCTACACCTTC.

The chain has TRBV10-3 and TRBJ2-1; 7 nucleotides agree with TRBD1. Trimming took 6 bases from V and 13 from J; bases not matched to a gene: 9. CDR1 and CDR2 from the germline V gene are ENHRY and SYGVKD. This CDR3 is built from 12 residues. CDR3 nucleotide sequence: TGTGCCATCAGCAACAACCGGGACAGCCAGTTCTTC. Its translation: CAISNNRDSQFF.

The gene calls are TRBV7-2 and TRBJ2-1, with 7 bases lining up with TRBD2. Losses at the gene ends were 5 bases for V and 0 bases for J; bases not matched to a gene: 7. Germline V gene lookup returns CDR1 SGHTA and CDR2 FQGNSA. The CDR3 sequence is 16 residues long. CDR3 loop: CASSTTSDLSYNEQFF. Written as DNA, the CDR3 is TGTGCCAGCAGCACCACTAGCGACCTCTCCTACAATGAGCAGTTCTTC.

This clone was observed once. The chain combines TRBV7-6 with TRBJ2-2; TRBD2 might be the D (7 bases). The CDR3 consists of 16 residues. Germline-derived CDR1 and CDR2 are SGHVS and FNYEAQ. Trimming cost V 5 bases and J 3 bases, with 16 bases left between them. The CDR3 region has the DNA TGTGCCAGCAGCCGACGGGGAGGGGGTGACACCGGGGAGCTGTTTTTT. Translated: CASSRRGGGDTGELFF.

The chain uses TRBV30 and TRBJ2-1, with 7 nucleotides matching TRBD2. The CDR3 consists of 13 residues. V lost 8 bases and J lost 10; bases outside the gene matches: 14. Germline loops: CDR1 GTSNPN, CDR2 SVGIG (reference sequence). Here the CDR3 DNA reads TGTGCCGGCGGGGGTCTTAGCCGCGGGGAGCAGTTCTTC. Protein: CAGGGLSRGEQFF. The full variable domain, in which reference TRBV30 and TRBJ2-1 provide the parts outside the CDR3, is SQTIHQWPATLVQPVGSPLSLECTVEGTSNPNLYWYRQAAGRGLQLLFYSVGIGQISSEVPQNLSASRPQDRQFILSSKKLLLSDSGFYLCAGGGLSRGEQFFGPGTRLTVL.

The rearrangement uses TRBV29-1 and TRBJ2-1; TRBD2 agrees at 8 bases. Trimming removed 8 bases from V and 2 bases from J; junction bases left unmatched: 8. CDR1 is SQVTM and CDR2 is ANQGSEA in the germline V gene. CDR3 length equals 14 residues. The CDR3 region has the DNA TGCAGCCCCCGGACTAGCTCTACCTACAATGAGCAGTTCTTC. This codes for CSPRTSSTYNEQFF.

CDR3 protein: CASSSEQGRIVYGYTF. DNA for the CDR3: TGTGCCAGCAGCTCAGAACAGGGGAGGATAGTCTATGGCTACACCTTC. V gene TRBV5-6 combines with J gene TRBJ1-2; 7 nucleotides match TRBD1. There are 16 residues in the CDR3. Germline CDR1 reads SGHDT; CDR2 reads YYEEEE. J gave up 4 bases and V 3 bases, and 12 bases lay outside the gene matches. Filled out from reference TRBV5-6 and TRBJ1-2, the complete variable domain reads DAGVTQSPTHLIKTRGQQVTLRCSPKSGHDTVSWYQQALGQGPQFIFQYYEEEERQRGNFPDRFSGHQFPNYSSELNVNALLLGDSALYLCASSSEQGRIVYGYTFGSGTRLTVV.

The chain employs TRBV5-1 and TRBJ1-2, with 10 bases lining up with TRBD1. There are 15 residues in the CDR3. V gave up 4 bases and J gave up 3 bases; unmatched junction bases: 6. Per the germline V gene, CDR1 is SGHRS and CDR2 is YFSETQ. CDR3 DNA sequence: TGCGCCAGCAGCCCGAGACAGGGGGCGGACTATGGCTACACCTTC. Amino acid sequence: CASSPRQGADYGYTF.

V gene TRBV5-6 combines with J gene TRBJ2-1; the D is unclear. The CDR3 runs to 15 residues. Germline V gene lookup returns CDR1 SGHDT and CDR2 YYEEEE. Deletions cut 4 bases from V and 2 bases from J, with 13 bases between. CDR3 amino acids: CASSPRYSAYNEQFF. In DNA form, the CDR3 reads TGTGCCAGCAGCCCTCGATATTCGGCCTACAATGAGCAGTTCTTC.

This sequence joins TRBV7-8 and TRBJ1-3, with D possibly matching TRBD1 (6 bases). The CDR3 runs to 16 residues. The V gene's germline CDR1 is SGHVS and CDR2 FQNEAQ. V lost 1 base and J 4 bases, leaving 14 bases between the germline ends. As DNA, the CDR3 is TGTGCCAGCAGCTTAGGAATGGCAGGGGCAGGAAACACCATATATTTT. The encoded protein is CASSLGMAGAGNTIYF.

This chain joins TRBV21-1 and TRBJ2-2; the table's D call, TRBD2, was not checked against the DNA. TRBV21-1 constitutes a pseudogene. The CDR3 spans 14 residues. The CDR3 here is CASSKFRVTGELFF. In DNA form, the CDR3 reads TGTGCCAGCAGCAAATTTCGAGTCACCGGGGAGCTGTTTTTT.